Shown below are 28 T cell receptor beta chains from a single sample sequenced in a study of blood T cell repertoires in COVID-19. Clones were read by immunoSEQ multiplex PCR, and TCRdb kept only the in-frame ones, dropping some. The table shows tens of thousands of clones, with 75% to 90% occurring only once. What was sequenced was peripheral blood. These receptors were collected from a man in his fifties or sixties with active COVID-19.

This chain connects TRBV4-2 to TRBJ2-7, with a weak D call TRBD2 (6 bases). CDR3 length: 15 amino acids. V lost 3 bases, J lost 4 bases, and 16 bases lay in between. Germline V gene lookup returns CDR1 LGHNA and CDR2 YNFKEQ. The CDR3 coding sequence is TGTGCCAGCAGCCAGCTTAAGCCGGGAGTTTACGAGCAGTACTTC. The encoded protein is CASSQLKPGVYEQYF.

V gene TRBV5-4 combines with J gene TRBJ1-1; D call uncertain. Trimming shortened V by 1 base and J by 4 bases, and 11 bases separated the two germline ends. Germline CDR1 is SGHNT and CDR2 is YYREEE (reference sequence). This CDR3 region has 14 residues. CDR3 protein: CASSLRGSGTEAFF. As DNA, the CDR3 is TGTGCCAGCAGCTTGCGAGGGAGTGGCACTGAAGCTTTCTTT.

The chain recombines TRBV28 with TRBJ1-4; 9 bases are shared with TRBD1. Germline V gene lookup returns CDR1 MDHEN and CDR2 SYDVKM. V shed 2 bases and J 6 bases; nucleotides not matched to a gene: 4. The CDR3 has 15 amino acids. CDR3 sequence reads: CASSLGTGFHEKLFF. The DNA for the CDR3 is TGTGCCAGCAGTTTAGGGACAGGGTTTCATGAAAAACTGTTTTTT.

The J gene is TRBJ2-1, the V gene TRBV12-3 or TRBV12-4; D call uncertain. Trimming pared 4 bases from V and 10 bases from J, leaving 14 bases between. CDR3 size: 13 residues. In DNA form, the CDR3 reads TGTGCCAGCAGTTCATCCACTACTCGGGAGCAGTTCTTC. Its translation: CASSSSTTREQFF.

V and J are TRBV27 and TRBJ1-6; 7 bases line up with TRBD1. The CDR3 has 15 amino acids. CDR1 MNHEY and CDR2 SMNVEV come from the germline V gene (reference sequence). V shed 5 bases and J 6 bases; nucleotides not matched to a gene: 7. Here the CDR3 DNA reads TGTGCCAGCAGTCGAACCGGGACAGTTAATTCACCCCTCCACTTT. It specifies CASSRTGTVNSPLHF.

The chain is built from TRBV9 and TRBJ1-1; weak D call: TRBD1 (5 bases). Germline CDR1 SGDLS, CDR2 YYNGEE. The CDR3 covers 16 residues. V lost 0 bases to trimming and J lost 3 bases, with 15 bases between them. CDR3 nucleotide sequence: TGTGCCAGCAGCGTAGGTGGTCCGCGGGGGTACACTGAAGCTTTCTTT. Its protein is CASSVGGPRGYTEAFF.

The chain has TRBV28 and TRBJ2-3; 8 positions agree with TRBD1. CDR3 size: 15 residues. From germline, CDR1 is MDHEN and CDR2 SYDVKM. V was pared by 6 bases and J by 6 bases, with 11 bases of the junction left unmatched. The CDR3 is CASRPRTGSADTQYF. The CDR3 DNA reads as TGTGCCAGCAGGCCCCGGACAGGGTCAGCGGATACGCAGTATTTT.

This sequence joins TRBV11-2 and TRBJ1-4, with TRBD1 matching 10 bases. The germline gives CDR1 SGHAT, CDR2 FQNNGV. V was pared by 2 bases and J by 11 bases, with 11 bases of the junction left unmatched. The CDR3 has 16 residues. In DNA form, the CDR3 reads TGTGCCAGCAGCTTATTTGGGGGGGACAGGGGACGGAAACTGTTTTTT. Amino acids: CASSLFGGDRGRKLFF.

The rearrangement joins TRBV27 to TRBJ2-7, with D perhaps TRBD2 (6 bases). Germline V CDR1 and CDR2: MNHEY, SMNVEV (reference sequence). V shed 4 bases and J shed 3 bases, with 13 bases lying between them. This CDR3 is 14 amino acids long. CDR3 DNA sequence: TGTGCCAGCAGTTCCTCGGGAGCCCGCTACGAGCAGTACTTC. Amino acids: CASSSSGARYEQYF.

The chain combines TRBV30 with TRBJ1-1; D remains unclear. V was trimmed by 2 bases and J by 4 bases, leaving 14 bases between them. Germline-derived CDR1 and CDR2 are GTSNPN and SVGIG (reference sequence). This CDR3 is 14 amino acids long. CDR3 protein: CAWSTGSGSTEAFF. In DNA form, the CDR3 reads TGTGCCTGGAGTACGGGGTCGGGGTCCACTGAAGCTTTCTTT.

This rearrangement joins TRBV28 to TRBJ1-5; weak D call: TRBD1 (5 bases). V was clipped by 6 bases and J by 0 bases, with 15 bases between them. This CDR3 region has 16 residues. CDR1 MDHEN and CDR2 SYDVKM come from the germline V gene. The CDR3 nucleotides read TGTGCCAGCAGAGGAGTAGACAGATATAGCAATCAGCCCCAGCATTTT. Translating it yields CASRGVDRYSNQPQHF.

DNA of the CDR3: TGTGCCAGCAGCTCTACACCGTGGAGGGGCACTGAAGCTTTCTTT. It is translated as CASSSTPWRGTEAFF. The V and J genes are TRBV5-8 and TRBJ1-1; weak D call: TRBD1 (5 bases). The CDR3 extends over 15 amino acids. Germline values: CDR1 SGHTS, CDR2 YDEGEE. The germline V and J ends were trimmed by 3 bases and 4 bases, with 16 bases remaining between them.

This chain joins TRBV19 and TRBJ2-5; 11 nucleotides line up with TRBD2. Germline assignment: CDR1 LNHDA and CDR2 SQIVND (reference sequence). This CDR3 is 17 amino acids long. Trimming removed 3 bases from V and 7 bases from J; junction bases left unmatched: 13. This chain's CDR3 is CASSIPGGLAALGTQYF. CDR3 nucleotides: TGTGCCAGTAGTATCCCCGGGGGACTAGCGGCCCTGGGGACCCAGTACTTC.

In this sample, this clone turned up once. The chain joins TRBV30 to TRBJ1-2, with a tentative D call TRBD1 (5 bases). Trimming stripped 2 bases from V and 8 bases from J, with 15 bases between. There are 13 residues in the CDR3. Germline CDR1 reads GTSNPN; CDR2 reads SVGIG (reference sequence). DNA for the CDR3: TGTGCCTGGAGTATTGGAGTGGGGGGAGGCTACACCTTC. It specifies CAWSIGVGGGYTF.

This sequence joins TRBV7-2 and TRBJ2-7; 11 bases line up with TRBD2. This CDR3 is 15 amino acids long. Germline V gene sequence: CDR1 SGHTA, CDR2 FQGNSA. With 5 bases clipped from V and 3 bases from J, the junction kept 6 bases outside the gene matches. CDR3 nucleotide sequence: TGTGCCAGCAGCCGTAGCGGGGGGGGTGTCTACGAGCAGTACTTC. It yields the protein CASSRSGGGVYEQYF.

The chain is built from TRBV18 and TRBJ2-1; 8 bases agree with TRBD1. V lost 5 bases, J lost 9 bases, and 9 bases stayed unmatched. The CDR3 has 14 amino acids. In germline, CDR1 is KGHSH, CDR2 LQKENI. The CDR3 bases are TGTGCCAGCTCATCCGGGACAGGAGATATTGAGCAGTTCTTC. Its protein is CASSSGTGDIEQFF.

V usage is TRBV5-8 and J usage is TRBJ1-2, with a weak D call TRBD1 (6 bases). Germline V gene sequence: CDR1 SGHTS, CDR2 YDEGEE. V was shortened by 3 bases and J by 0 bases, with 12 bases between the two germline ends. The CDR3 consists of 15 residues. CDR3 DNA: TGTGCCAGCAGCTACAGACAGGCTGCTAACTATGGCTACACCTTC. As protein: CASSYRQAANYGYTF.

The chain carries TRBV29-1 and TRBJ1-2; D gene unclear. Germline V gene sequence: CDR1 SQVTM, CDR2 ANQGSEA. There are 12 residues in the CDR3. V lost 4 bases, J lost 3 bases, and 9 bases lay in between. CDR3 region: CSVGAWDYGYTF. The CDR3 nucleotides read TGCAGCGTTGGGGCGTGGGACTATGGCTACACCTTC.

CDR3 region: CATSRTSQYYGYTF. The CDR3 DNA reads TGTGCCACCAGCAGAACCTCCCAGTACTATGGCTACACCTTC. The chain recombines TRBV15 with TRBJ1-2, with D uncertain. Looked up from germline, CDR1 is LNHNV and CDR2 is YYDKDF (reference sequence). The ends were cut back, 2 bases at V and 3 bases at J, with 10 bases in the middle. There are 14 residues in the CDR3.

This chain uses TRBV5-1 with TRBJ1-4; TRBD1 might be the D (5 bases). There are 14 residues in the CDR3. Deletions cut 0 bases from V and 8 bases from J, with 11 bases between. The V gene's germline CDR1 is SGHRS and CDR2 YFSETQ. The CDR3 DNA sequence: TGCGCCAGCAGCTTGGATGGGGCCCGAGAAAAACTGTTTTTT. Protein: CASSLDGAREKLFF.

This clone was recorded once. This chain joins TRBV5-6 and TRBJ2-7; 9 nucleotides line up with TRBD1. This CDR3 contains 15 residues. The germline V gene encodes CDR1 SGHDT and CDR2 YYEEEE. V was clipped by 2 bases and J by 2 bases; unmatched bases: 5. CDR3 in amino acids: CASSLVGQGTYEQYF. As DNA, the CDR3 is TGTGCCAGCAGCTTAGTGGGACAGGGAACCTACGAGCAGTACTTC.

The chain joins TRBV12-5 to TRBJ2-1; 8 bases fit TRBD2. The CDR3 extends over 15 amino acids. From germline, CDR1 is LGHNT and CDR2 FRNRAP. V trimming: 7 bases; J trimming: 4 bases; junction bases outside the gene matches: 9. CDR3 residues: CASVIGTRGYNEQFF. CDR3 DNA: TGTGCTAGTGTCATTGGGACTAGGGGTTACAATGAGCAGTTCTTC.

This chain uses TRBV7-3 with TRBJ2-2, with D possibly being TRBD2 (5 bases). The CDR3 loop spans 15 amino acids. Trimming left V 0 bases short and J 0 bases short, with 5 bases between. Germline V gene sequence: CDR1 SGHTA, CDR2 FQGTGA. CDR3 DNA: TGTGCCAGCAGCTTAACGGGAGCGAACACCGGGGAGCTGTTTTTT. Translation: CASSLTGANTGELFF.

CDR3 coding DNA: TGCGCCACCCGGAACGGGGGGATAGCGAACACTGAAGCTTTCTTT. This gives the protein CATRNGGIANTEAFF. The genes are TRBV4-3 and TRBJ1-1; the D gene is possibly TRBD1 (5 bases). V lost 10 bases and J 1 base, leaving 19 bases between the germline ends. This CDR3 region has 15 residues. The germline V gene encodes CDR1 LGHNA and CDR2 YSLEER.

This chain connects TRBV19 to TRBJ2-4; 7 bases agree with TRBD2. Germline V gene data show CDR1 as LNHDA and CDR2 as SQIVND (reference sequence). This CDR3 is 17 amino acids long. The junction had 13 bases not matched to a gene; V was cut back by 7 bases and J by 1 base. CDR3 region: CASTRSGKLPAKNIQYF. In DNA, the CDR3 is TGTGCCAGTACTAGGAGCGGGAAACTCCCCGCCAAAAACATTCAGTACTTC.

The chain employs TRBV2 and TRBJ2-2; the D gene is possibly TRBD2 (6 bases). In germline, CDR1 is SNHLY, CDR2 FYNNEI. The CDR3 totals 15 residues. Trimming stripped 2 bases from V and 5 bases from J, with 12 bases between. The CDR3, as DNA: TGTGCCAGCAGTGAATCGGGGGTTTTAACCGGGGAGCTGTTTTTT. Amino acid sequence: CASSESGVLTGELFF. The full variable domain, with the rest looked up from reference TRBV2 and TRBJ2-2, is EPEVTQTPSHQVTQMGQEVILRCVPISNHLYFYWYRQILGQKVEFLVSFYNNEISEKSEIFDDQFSVERPDGSNFTLKIRSTKLEDSAMYFCASSESGVLTGELFFGEGSRLTVL.

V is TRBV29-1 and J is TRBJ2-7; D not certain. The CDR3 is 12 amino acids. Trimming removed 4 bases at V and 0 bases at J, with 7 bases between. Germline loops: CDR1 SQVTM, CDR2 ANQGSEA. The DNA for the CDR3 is TGCAGCGTTGGACGGAGCTCCTACGAGCAGTACTTC. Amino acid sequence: CSVGRSSYEQYF.

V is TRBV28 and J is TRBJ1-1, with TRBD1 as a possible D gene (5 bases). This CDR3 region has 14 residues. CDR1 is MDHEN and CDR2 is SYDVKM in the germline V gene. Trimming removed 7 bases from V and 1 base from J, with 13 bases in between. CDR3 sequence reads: CASTEPGGNTEAFF. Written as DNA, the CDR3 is TGTGCCAGCACCGAGCCGGGGGGGAACACTGAAGCTTTCTTT.